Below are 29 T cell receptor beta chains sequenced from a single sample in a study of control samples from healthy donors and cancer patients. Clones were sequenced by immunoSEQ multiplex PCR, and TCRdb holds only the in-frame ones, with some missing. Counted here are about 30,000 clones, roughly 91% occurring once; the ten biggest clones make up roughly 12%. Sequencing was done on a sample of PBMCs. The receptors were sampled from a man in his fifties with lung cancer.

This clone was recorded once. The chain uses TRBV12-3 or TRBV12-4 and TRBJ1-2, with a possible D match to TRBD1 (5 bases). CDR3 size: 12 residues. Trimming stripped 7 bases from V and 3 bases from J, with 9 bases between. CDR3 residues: CASNGGDYGYTF. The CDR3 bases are TGTGCCAGCAATGGAGGGGACTATGGCTACACCTTC.

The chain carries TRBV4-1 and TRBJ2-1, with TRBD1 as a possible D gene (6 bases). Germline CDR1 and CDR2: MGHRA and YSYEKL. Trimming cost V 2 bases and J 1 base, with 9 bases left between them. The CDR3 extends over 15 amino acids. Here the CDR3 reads CASSQYRESYNEQFF. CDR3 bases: TGCGCCAGCAGCCAATACAGGGAGTCCTACAATGAGCAGTTCTTC.

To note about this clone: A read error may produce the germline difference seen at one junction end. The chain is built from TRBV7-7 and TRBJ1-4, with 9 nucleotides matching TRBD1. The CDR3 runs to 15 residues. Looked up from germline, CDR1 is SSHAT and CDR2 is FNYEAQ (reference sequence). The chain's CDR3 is CASSLGQGQGEKLFF. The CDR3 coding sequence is TGTGCTAGCAGCTTAGGACAGGGGCAGGGGGAAAAACTGTTTTTT.

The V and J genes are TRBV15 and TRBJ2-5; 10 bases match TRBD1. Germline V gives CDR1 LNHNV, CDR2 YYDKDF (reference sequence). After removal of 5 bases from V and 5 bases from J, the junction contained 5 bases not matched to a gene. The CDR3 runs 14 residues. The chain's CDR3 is CATSLDRGPETQYF. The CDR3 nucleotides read TGTGCCACCAGCTTAGACAGGGGGCCGGAGACCCAGTACTTC.

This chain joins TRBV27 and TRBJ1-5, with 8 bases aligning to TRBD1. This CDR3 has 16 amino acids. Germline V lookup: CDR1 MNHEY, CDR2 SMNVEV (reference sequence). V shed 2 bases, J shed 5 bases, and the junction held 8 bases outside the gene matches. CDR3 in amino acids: CASSLRGRGLDQPQHF. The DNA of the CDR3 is TGTGCCAGCAGTTTAAGGGGCAGGGGGCTGGATCAGCCCCAGCATTTT.

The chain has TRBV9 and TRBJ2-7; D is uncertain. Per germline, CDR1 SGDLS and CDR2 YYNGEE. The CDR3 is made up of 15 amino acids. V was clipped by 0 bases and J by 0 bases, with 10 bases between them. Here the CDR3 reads CASSVARTFSYEQYF. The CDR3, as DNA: TGTGCCAGCAGCGTAGCCAGGACCTTCTCCTACGAGCAGTACTTC.

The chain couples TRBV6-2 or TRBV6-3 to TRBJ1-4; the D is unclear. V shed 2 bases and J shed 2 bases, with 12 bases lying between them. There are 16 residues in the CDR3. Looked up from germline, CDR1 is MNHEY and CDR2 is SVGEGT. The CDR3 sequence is CASSYLEGSTNEKLFF. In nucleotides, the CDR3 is TGTGCCAGCAGTTACCTGGAGGGTTCGACTAATGAAAAACTGTTTTTT.

The CDR3 nucleotides read TGTGCCAGCAGCTCGGGACAGGGGGCCTATGGCTACACCTTC. The encoded protein is CASSSGQGAYGYTF. This chain links TRBV7-2 with TRBJ1-2; 12 nucleotides align to TRBD1. Trimming cost V 4 bases and J 4 bases; bases outside gene matches: 1. Germline lookup yields CDR1 SGHTA and CDR2 FQGNSA. The CDR3 covers 14 residues.

CDR3 bases: TGTGCCAGCAGCCCCGGAGGGGGTTCCTACAATGAGCAGTTCTTC. This codes for CASSPGGGSYNEQFF. This chain links TRBV7-9 with TRBJ2-1; D is possibly TRBD1 or TRBD2 (6 bases each). Trimming removed 5 bases at V and 1 base at J, with 12 bases between. Germline V lookup: CDR1 SEHNR, CDR2 FQNEAQ (reference sequence). The CDR3 sequence is 15 residues long.

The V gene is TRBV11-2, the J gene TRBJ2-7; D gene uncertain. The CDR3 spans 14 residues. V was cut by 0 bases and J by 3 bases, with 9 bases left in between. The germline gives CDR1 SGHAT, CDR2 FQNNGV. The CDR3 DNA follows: TGTGCCAGCAGCTTAGACAGAGCGAGCTACGAGCAGTACTTC. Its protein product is CASSLDRASYEQYF.

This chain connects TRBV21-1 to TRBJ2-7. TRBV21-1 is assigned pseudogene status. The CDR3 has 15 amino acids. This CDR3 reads CASSALVETTYEQYF. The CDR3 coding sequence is TGTGCCAGCAGCGCCCTAGTCGAGACAACCTACGAGCAGTACTTC.

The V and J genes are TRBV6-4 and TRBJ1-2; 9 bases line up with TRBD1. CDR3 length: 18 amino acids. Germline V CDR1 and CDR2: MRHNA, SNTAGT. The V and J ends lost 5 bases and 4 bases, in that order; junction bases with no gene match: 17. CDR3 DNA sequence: TGTGCCAGCAGTCTAGTCCCGGGACAGGGAGCAGCCCCCTATGGCTACACCTTC. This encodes CASSLVPGQGAAPYGYTF.

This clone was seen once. The CDR3 bases are TGTGCCAGCAGCGAGGACAGGCTTAATGAAAAACTGTTTTTT. Encoded protein: CASSEDRLNEKLFF. The chain carries TRBV6-5 and TRBJ1-4, with 7 positions matching TRBD1. CDR3 size: 14 residues. V shed 6 bases, J shed 4 bases, and the junction held 5 bases outside the gene matches. Germline V gene sequence: CDR1 MNHEY, CDR2 SVGAGI.

CDR3 in amino acids: CASSAGGLAKNIQYF. The CDR3 bases are TGTGCCAGCAGCGCCGGGGGTTTGGCCAAAAACATTCAGTACTTC. The chain combines TRBV11-3 with TRBJ2-4; possibly TRBD2 for D (6 bases). The CDR3 length is 15 residues. Trimming removed 5 bases from V and 1 base from J, with 12 bases in between. Germline loops: CDR1 SGHNT, CDR2 YENEEA.

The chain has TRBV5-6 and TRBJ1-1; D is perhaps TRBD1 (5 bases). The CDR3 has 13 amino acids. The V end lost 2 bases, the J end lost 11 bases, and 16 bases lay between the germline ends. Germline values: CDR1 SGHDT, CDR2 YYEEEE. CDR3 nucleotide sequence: TGTGCCAGCAGCTTTCACCGGAAGGGACGGGCTTTCTTT. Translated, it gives CASSFHRKGRAFF.

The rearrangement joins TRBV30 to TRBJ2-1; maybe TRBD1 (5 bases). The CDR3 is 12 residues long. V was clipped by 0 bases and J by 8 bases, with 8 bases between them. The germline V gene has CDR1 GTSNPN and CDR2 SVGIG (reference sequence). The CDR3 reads CAWSVTGYEQFF. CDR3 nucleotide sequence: TGTGCCTGGAGTGTAACAGGTTATGAGCAGTTCTTC.

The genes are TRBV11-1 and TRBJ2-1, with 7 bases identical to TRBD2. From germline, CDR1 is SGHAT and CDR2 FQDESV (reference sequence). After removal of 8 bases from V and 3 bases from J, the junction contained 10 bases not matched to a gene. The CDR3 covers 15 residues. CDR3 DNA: TGTGCCAGCGGGGGAGGGATTGGGAACTACAATGAGCAGTTCTTC. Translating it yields CASGGGIGNYNEQFF.

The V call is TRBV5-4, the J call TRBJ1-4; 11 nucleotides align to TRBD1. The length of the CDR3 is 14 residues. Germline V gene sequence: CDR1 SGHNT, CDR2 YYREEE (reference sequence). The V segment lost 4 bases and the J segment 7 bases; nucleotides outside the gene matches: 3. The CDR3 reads CASSGTGGGEKLFF. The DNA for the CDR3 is TGTGCCAGCAGCGGGACAGGGGGAGGTGAAAAACTGTTTTTT.

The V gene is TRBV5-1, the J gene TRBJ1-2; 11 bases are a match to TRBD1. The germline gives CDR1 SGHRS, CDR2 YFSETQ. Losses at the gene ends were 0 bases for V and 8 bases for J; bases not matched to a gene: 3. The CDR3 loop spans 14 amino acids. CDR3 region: CASSLAGQGAGYTF. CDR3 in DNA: TGCGCCAGCAGCTTGGCAGGACAGGGGGCCGGCTACACCTTC.

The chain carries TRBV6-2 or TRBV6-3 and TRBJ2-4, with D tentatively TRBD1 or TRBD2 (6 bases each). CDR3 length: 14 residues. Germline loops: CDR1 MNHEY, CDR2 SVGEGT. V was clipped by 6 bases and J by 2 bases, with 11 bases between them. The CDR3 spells CASSLGGSKNIQYF. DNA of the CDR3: TGTGCCAGCAGCCTAGGGGGGTCCAAAAACATTCAGTACTTC.

The DNA for the CDR3 is TGTGCCAGCAGAGGGACAGGGGGCACTGAAGCTTTCTTT. Its protein product is CASRGTGGTEAFF. The chain joins TRBV27 to TRBJ1-1, with 11 bases aligning to TRBD1. The CDR3 sequence is 13 residues long. CDR1 and CDR2 (germline): MNHEY, SMNVEV (reference sequence). V lost 6 bases and J lost 4; bases outside the gene matches: 1.

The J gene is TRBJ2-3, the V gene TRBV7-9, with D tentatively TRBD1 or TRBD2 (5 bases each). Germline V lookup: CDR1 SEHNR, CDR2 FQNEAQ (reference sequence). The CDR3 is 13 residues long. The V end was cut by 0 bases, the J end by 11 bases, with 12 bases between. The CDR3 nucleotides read TGTGCCAGCAGCTTAGCTTTTGGGGCGGGGCAGTATTTT. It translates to CASSLAFGAGQYF.

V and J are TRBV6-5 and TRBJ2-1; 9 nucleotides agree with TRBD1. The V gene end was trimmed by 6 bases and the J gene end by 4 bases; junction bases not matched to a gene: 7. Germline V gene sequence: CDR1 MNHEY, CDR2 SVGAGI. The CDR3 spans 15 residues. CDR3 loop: CASSLTGGPYNEQFF. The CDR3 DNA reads TGTGCCAGCAGCCTCACAGGGGGCCCATACAATGAGCAGTTCTTC.

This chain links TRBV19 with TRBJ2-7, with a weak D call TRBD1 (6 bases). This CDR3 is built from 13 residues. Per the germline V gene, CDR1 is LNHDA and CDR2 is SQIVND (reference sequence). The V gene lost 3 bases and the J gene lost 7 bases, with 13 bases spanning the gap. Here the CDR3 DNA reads TGTGCCAGTAGTATCCAGGGGATAAGGGAGCAGTACTTC. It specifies CASSIQGIREQYF. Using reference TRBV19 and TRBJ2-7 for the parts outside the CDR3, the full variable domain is DGGITQSPKYLFRKEGQNVTLSCEQNLNHDAMYWYRQDPGQGLRLIYYSQIVNDFQKGDIAEGYSVSREKKESFPLTVTSAQKNPTAFYLCASSIQGIREQYFGPGTRLTVT.

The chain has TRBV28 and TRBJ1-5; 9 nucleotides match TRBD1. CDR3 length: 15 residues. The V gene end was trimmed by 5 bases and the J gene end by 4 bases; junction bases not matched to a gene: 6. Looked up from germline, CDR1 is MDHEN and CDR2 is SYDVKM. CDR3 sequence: CASSQGTGRNQPQHF. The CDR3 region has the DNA TGTGCCAGCAGTCAGGGGACAGGGCGAAATCAGCCCCAGCATTTT.

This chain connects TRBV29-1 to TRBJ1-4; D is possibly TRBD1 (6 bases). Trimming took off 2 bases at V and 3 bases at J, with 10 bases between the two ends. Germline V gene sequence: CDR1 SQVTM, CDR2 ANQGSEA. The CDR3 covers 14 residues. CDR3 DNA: TGCAGCGTTGAAAAGGGGGGACCTAATGAAAAACTGTTTTTT. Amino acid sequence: CSVEKGGPNEKLFF.

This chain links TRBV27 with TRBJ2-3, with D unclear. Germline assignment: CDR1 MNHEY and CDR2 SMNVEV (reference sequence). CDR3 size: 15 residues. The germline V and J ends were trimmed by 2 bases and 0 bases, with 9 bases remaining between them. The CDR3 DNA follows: TGTGCCAGCAGTTTAGGTGTGGCTAGCACAGATACGCAGTATTTT. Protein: CASSLGVASTDTQYF.

CDR3 sequence (DNA): TGTGCCAGTAGATGGGGGGGCTTGGATGAAAAACTGTTTTTT. This sequence encodes CASRWGGLDEKLFF. The chain couples TRBV19 to TRBJ1-4, with TRBD1 as a possible D gene (6 bases). V lost 6 bases and J lost 6, with 14 bases in between. Germline V gene sequence: CDR1 LNHDA, CDR2 SQIVND (reference sequence). This CDR3 region has 14 residues. The full variable domain, its missing parts supplied by reference TRBV19 and TRBJ1-4, is DGGITQSPKYLFRKEGQNVTLSCEQNLNHDAMYWYRQDPGQGLRLIYYSQIVNDFQKGDIAEGYSVSREKKESFPLTVTSAQKNPTAFYLCASRWGGLDEKLFFGSGTQLSVL.

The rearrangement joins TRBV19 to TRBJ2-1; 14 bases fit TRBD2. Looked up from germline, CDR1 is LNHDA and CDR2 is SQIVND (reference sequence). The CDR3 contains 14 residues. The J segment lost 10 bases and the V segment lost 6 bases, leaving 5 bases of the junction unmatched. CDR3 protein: CASRGLAGGGEQFF. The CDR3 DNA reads TGTGCCAGTAGAGGACTAGCGGGGGGTGGCGAGCAGTTCTTC.